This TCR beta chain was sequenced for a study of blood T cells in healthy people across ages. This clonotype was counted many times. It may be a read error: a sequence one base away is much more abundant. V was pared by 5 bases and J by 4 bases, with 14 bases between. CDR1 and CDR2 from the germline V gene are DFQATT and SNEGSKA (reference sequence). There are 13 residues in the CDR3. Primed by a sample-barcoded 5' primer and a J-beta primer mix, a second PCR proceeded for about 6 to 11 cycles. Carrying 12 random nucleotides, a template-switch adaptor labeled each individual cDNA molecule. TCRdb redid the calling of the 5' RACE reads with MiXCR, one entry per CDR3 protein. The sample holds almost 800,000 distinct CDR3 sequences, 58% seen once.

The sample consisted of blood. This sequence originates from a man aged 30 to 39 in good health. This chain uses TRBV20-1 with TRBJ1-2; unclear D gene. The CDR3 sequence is CSAPDEPGYGYTF. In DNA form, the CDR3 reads TGCAGTGCTCCAGACGAGCCTGGCTATGGCTACACCTTC.